What follows are 25 T cell receptor beta chains derived from one specimen sequenced in a study of blood T cell repertoires in COVID-19 (dated by TCRdb to 2018 to 2020). Receptor libraries were prepared by the immunoSEQ multiplex PCR assay. The table comes from immuneACCESS by way of TCRdb, which keeps in-frame sequences with V and J called. Part of the clones is missing from these tables; in studies checked, under half for an unresolved V gene and the rest for unknown reasons. The sample table contains about 30,000 clones; only one count was recorded for roughly nine tenths of them. The top ten clonotypes cover around 30% of the sample. The material sequenced was peripheral blood. Source of these receptors: a man older than 75 with acute or convalescent COVID-19.

The chain has TRBV19 and TRBJ1-1; TRBD1 agrees at 10 bases. The CDR3 sequence is 13 residues long. CDR1 is LNHDA and CDR2 is SQIVND in the germline V gene (reference sequence). After removal of 10 bases from V and 7 bases from J, the junction contained 9 bases not matched to a gene. CDR3 nucleotides: TGTGCCACCGTTGACAGGGGGCCTGGTGAAGCTTTCTTT. Translated, it gives CATVDRGPGEAFF. The full variable domain, completed using reference TRBV19 and TRBJ1-1, is DGGITQSPKYLFRKEGQNVTLSCEQNLNHDAMYWYRQDPGQGLRLIYYSQIVNDFQKGDIAEGYSVSREKKESFPLTVTSAQKNPTAFYLCATVDRGPGEAFFGQGTRLTVV.

The count of this clone is one. CDR3 DNA sequence: TGCGCCAGCACCCCGGGACAGGGGGTAGATACGCAGTATTTT. Its translation is CASTPGQGVDTQYF. The chain has TRBV5-1 and TRBJ2-3; 11 bases line up with TRBD1. Germline lookup yields CDR1 SGHRS and CDR2 YFSETQ. J lost 5 bases, V lost 6 bases, and 5 bases had no gene match. The CDR3 contains 14 residues.

CDR3 protein: CASSVQTPSTGTSGYNEQFF. The CDR3 DNA is TGTGCCAGCAGCGTCCAAACCCCGTCCACCGGGACTAGCGGTTACAATGAGCAGTTCTTC. The chain links TRBV9 to TRBJ2-1; 11 bases agree with TRBD2. The V gene end was trimmed by 2 bases and the J gene end by 4 bases; junction bases not matched to a gene: 17. This CDR3 spans 20 amino acids. The germline CDR1 and CDR2 sequences are SGDLS and YYNGEE.

V gene TRBV5-4 combines with J gene TRBJ1-2; D is unresolved. V was trimmed by 0 bases and J by 4 bases, leaving 10 bases between them. Germline V lookup: CDR1 SGHNT, CDR2 YYREEE (reference sequence). This CDR3 is built from 14 residues. CDR3: CASSLAGNGYGYTF. The CDR3, as DNA: TGTGCCAGCAGCTTGGCGGGAAACGGCTATGGCTACACCTTC.

The chain uses TRBV28 and TRBJ1-1; 7 bases line up with TRBD1. The germline V gene encodes CDR1 MDHEN and CDR2 SYDVKM. The CDR3 runs 16 residues. J gave up 4 bases and V 5 bases, and 13 bases lay outside the gene matches. In nucleotides, the CDR3 is TGTGCCAGCAGTACCCGACAGGGCGGTACGGGCACTGAAGCTTTCTTT. Its protein product is CASSTRQGGTGTEAFF.

The V gene is TRBV27, the J gene TRBJ2-5, with 7 bases matching TRBD2. This CDR3 contains 17 residues. V was pared by 4 bases and J by 1 base, with 12 bases of the junction left unmatched. Germline CDR1 MNHEY, CDR2 SMNVEV (reference sequence). CDR3 coding DNA: TGTGCCAGCAGTTCAACCCGCCAGGGAGGGACCCAAGAGACCCAGTACTTC. The encoded protein is CASSSTRQGGTQETQYF.

The chain employs TRBV29-1 and TRBJ2-1; 9 bases are shared with TRBD2. From germline, CDR1 is SQVTM and CDR2 ANQGSEA. Losses at the gene ends were 4 bases for V and 5 bases for J; bases not matched to a gene: 6. CDR3 length equals 14 residues. CDR3 nucleotide sequence: TGCAGCGTTGGTGGCGGGAGGGCCCACAATGAGCAGTTCTTC. It encodes CSVGGGRAHNEQFF.

J is TRBJ2-7 and V is TRBV10-3; D gene ambiguous. The CDR3 spans 12 residues. In germline, CDR1 is ENHRY, CDR2 SYGVKD. Trimming stripped 2 bases from V and 10 bases from J, with 12 bases between. CDR3 sequence: CAISELDLLQYF. The CDR3 nucleotides are TGTGCCATCAGTGAGCTCGACCTACTACAGTACTTC.

This chain uses TRBV3-1 (or the pseudogene TRBV3-2) with TRBJ2-7; 8 positions match TRBD1. The CDR3 contains 16 residues. From germline, CDR1 is LGHDT and CDR2 YNNKEL (reference sequence). Trimming cost V 4 bases and J 6 bases; bases outside gene matches: 14. CDR3 DNA: TGTGCCAGCAGCCCGTTTCCGGGACAGGAGGTGGGCGAGCAGTACTTC. It encodes CASSPFPGQEVGEQYF.

The chain is built from TRBV2 and TRBJ2-7, with D perhaps TRBD1 (5 bases). Trimming took 2 bases from V and 0 from J, leaving 11 bases between them. The CDR3 runs 15 residues. The V gene's germline CDR1 is SNHLY and CDR2 FYNNEI. The CDR3 is CASSENRSPSYEQYF. Here the CDR3 DNA reads TGTGCCAGCAGTGAAAACAGGTCCCCCTCCTACGAGCAGTACTTC.

The chain recombines TRBV19 with TRBJ2-5; 8 bases map to TRBD2. Unmatched junction bases numbered 4, after V lost 5 bases and J lost 5 bases. CDR3 length: 13 amino acids. From germline, CDR1 is LNHDA and CDR2 SQIVND (reference sequence). CDR3 loop: CASSLAGTETQYF. CDR3 coding DNA: TGTGCCAGTAGTTTAGCGGGAACGGAGACCCAGTACTTC.

This rearrangement joins TRBV7-2 to TRBJ2-5, with D perhaps matching TRBD1 (6 bases). The CDR3 is 15 amino acids. V was clipped by 4 bases and J by 1 base, with 13 bases between them. Germline CDR1 reads SGHTA; CDR2 reads FQGNSA. The DNA of the CDR3 is TGTGCCAGCAGCTCAGCAGGGGTGATCCAAGAGACCCAGTACTTC. It is translated as CASSSAGVIQETQYF.

The V call is TRBV2, the J call TRBJ2-5; 10 bases agree with TRBD2. The CDR3 runs 15 residues. The germline V gene has CDR1 SNHLY and CDR2 FYNNEI. V was pared by 2 bases and J by 2 bases, with 2 bases of the junction left unmatched. The CDR3 bases are TGTGCCAGCAGTGAACTAGCGGGAGTACAAGAGACCCAGTACTTC. Protein product: CASSELAGVQETQYF. The variable domain in full, completed from reference TRBV2 and TRBJ2-5, reads EPEVTQTPSHQVTQMGQEVILRCVPISNHLYFYWYRQILGQKVEFLVSFYNNEISEKSEIFDDQFSVERPDGSNFTLKIRSTKLEDSAMYFCASSELAGVQETQYFGPGTRLLVL.

The chain carries TRBV7-9 and TRBJ2-1; 10 nucleotides align to TRBD2. V was pared by 8 bases and J by 12 bases, with 19 bases of the junction left unmatched. CDR3 size: 16 residues. CDR1 SEHNR and CDR2 FQNEAQ come from the germline V gene (reference sequence). CDR3 region: CASGPHRTSGLPGQFF. As DNA, the CDR3 is TGTGCCAGCGGCCCTCATAGGACTAGCGGACTCCCGGGGCAGTTCTTC.

J is TRBJ1-1 and V is TRBV29-1, with D possibly TRBD1 on 5 matching bases. V lost 6 bases, J lost 3 bases, and 17 bases lay in between. CDR1 SQVTM and CDR2 ANQGSEA come from the germline V gene. The CDR3 runs 14 residues. The CDR3 loop is CSVHPQGGDTEAFF. In DNA form, the CDR3 reads TGCAGCGTCCACCCCCAGGGAGGCGACACTGAAGCTTTCTTT.

V usage is TRBV6-2 or TRBV6-3 and J usage is TRBJ1-1; D is unresolved. V lost 5 bases to trimming and J lost 0 bases, with 4 bases between them. Germline assignment: CDR1 MNHEY and CDR2 SVGEGT. The CDR3 consists of 12 residues. This CDR3 is CASSTLNTEAFF. CDR3 DNA: TGTGCCAGCAGTACACTGAACACTGAAGCTTTCTTT.

The chain has TRBV10-1 and TRBJ2-1, with 8 bases lining up with TRBD2. The CDR3 contains 13 residues. V was pared by 3 bases and J by 9 bases, with 4 bases of the junction left unmatched. CDR1 and CDR2 (germline): WNHNN, SYGVQD (reference sequence). The CDR3 sequence is CASSEAGVGEQFF. CDR3 in DNA: TGCGCCAGCAGTGAAGCGGGAGTTGGTGAGCAGTTCTTC.

The genes are TRBV7-8 and TRBJ2-5; 14 bases map to TRBD2. The junction had 1 base not matched to a gene; V was cut back by 3 bases and J by 4 bases. Germline V lookup: CDR1 SGHVS, CDR2 FQNEAQ. The CDR3 is made up of 15 amino acids. For the CDR3, the DNA is TGTGCCAGCAGCTTCGGACTAGCGGGAGGAGAGACCCAGTACTTC. It is translated as CASSFGLAGGETQYF. Full variable domain (remainder filled in from reference TRBV7-8 and TRBJ2-5): GAGVSQSPRYKVAKRGQDVALRCDPISGHVSLFWYQQALGQGPEFLTYFQNEAQLDKSGLPSDRFFAERPEGSVSTLKIQRTQQEDSAVYLCASSFGLAGGETQYFGPGTRLLVL.

The chain couples TRBV5-1 to TRBJ1-2, with 8 bases that match TRBD1. Trimming cost V 4 bases and J 3 bases; bases outside gene matches: 5. The germline V gene encodes CDR1 SGHRS and CDR2 YFSETQ. This CDR3 spans 14 amino acids. The CDR3 DNA follows: TGCGCCAGCAGCGAGGGACAGGCCCACTATGGCTACACCTTC. Amino acid sequence: CASSEGQAHYGYTF.

CDR3: CASSSTLGGSDTQYF. CDR3 DNA sequence: TGTGCCAGCAGCTCCACACTAGGAGGGTCAGATACGCAGTATTTT. The chain joins TRBV7-9 to TRBJ2-3, with D perhaps TRBD2 (6 bases). The CDR3 totals 15 residues. Germline CDR1 and CDR2: SEHNR and FQNEAQ (reference sequence). The V end was cut by 4 bases, the J end by 4 bases, with 15 bases between.

CDR3 sequence: CASSEDRGFYPQHF. The CDR3 nucleotides read TGTGCCAGCAGTGAAGATAGGGGGTTCTACCCCCAGCATTTT. The V and J genes are TRBV2 and TRBJ1-5; TRBD1 is a possible D gene (6 bases). CDR1 SNHLY and CDR2 FYNNEI come from the germline V gene. The CDR3 runs to 14 residues. Between the trimmed V and J ends, which lost 1 base and 10 bases, there was a span of 14 bases.

CDR3 DNA: TGTGCCAGTAGTAGGGGGGTAGCGGGAGGTACCTACAATGAGCAGTTCTTC. It codes for CASSRGVAGGTYNEQFF. V is TRBV19 and J is TRBJ2-1, with 10 bases lining up with TRBD2. The CDR3 sequence is 17 residues long. CDR1 LNHDA and CDR2 SQIVND come from the germline V gene (reference sequence). With 4 bases clipped from V and 2 bases from J, the junction kept 8 bases outside the gene matches.

V usage is TRBV2 and J usage is TRBJ1-5; D call uncertain. The V gene lost 11 bases and the J gene lost 5 bases, with 16 bases spanning the gap. Germline V gene sequence: CDR1 SNHLY, CDR2 FYNNEI. This CDR3 has 13 amino acids. The CDR3 sequence: CASRGSRDQPQHF. In nucleotides, the CDR3 is TGTGCCTCGCGAGGGAGTAGGGATCAGCCCCAGCATTTT.

The chain is built from TRBV19 and TRBJ1-1; 7 bases are a match to TRBD1. CDR1 LNHDA and CDR2 SQIVND come from the germline V gene (reference sequence). This CDR3 has 13 residues. V shed 6 bases, J shed 4 bases, and the junction held 5 bases outside the gene matches. The CDR3: CASRKQGITEAFF. The CDR3 nucleotides are TGTGCCAGTAGAAAACAGGGGATCACTGAAGCTTTCTTT.

The chain uses TRBV11-1 and TRBJ2-1; 10 positions agree with TRBD2. J was trimmed by 4 bases and V by 5 bases; bases with no gene match: 5. The length of the CDR3 is 15 residues. Germline loops: CDR1 SGHAT, CDR2 FQDESV (reference sequence). CDR3 sequence (DNA): TGTGCCAGCAGCCAAAGACTAGCGGGTTACAATGAGCAGTTCTTC. Translation: CASSQRLAGYNEQFF.